The T cell receptor beta chain under discussion was sequenced for a study of identical twins. Study conclusions and caveats: Fewer insertions were carried by abundant cord blood beta clonotypes, but none was seen in memory repertoires.

This clonotype was picked up a small number of times. Its antigen is not known. Germline-derived CDR1 and CDR2 are SGHRS and YFSETQ. V lost 0 bases and J lost 7, with 16 bases in between. The length of the CDR3 is 15 residues. TCRdb called the 5' RACE reads again in MiXCR, with one record for every CDR3 protein. The profile covers around 220,000 distinct CDR3 sequences, with roughly a tenth appearing a single time and approximately 11% taken by the ten largest. The material sequenced was memory T cells sorted from blood. The receptor comes from a man in his fifties or sixties in good health. This chain links TRBV5-1 with TRBJ1-1, with no clear D. DNA for the CDR3: TGCGCCAGCAGCTTGGCTCACCCGGGTGGGGATGAAGCTTTCTTT. Amino acid sequence: CASSLAHPGGDEAFF.